These 29 T cell receptor beta chains were all obtained from the same sample, sequenced in a study of cytomegalovirus exposure and HLA in healthy donors. With 60 Vbeta and 13 Jbeta primers, the PCR was carried out. Repertoires were generated with immunoSEQ multiplex PCR, while TCRdb's copy carries only in-frame clones and drops some. Among over 150,000 clones listed, roughly nine tenths were seen once. Source material: PBMCs. These receptors were obtained from a girl under two years old in good health and CMV-seronegative.

The CDR3 here is CASSDRGTSGNPHEQFF. CDR3 DNA: TGCGCCAGCAGTGACCGCGGGACTAGCGGGAATCCCCATGAGCAGTTCTTC. V and J are TRBV10-1 and TRBJ2-1; 13 bases align to TRBD2. Germline V gene lookup returns CDR1 WNHNN and CDR2 SYGVQD (reference sequence). V dropped 3 bases and J dropped 8; count of bases not matched to a gene: 10. This CDR3 spans 17 amino acids.

The J gene is TRBJ2-5, the V gene TRBV29-1, with D maybe TRBD1 (6 bases). The CDR3 is 12 residues long. Germline-derived CDR1 and CDR2 are SQVTM and ANQGSEA. V dropped 7 bases and J dropped 5 bases, with 14 bases sitting between them. The DNA for the CDR3 is TGCAGCGGCCGGGACAAGAGGGAGACCCAGTACTTC. Its translation is CSGRDKRETQYF.

V usage is TRBV4-1 and J usage is TRBJ2-1; D is perhaps TRBD1 (6 bases). Germline V gene sequence: CDR1 MGHRA, CDR2 YSYEKL. There are 17 residues in the CDR3. The V end was cut by 1 base, the J end by 9 bases, with 22 bases between. The CDR3 loop is CASSQAPPSQGAGEQFF. CDR3 DNA sequence: TGCGCCAGCAGCCAAGCCCCTCCCTCACAGGGTGCGGGTGAGCAGTTCTTC.

This clone was detected only once. This chain joins TRBV30 and TRBJ1-1, with unresolved D. Looked up from germline, CDR1 is GTSNPN and CDR2 is SVGIG (reference sequence). This CDR3 has 11 amino acids. V was cut by 5 bases and J by 6 bases, with 10 bases left in between. The CDR3 region is CAWQYGSEAFF. The CDR3 DNA follows: TGTGCCTGGCAATACGGGTCTGAAGCTTTCTTT.

The chain recombines TRBV18 with TRBJ2-5, with 9 nucleotides matching TRBD1. Germline loops: CDR1 KGHSH, CDR2 LQKENI. The CDR3 length is 14 residues. With V trimmed by 2 bases and J by 5 bases, 3 bases remained unmatched. The CDR3 reads CASSPDRGEETQYF. DNA for the CDR3: TGTGCCAGCTCACCAGACAGGGGGGAGGAGACCCAGTACTTC.

The chain carries TRBV7-2 and TRBJ2-3; TRBD1 might be the D (6 bases). CDR3 length equals 13 residues. Trimming pared 1 base from V and 6 bases from J, leaving 8 bases between. Germline V gene sequence: CDR1 SGHTA, CDR2 FQGNSA. This CDR3 reads CASSLGGQDTQYF. CDR3 bases: TGTGCCAGCAGCTTAGGCGGACAGGATACGCAGTATTTT.

CDR3 residues: CSVAGRRGYEQYF. In DNA, the CDR3 is TGCAGCGTCGCCGGGCGGCGGGGATACGAGCAGTACTTC. V and J are TRBV29-1 and TRBJ2-7; weak D call: TRBD2 (6 bases). V was trimmed by 6 bases and J by 4 bases, leaving 16 bases between them. This CDR3 contains 13 residues. CDR1 is SQVTM, CDR2 ANQGSEA, per germline.

The chain joins TRBV5-1 to TRBJ1-2; the D gene is possibly TRBD1 (5 bases). Between the trimmed V and J ends, which lost 4 bases and 4 bases, there was a span of 20 bases. Looked up from germline, CDR1 is SGHRS and CDR2 is YFSETQ. The CDR3 is 16 amino acids. The CDR3 reads CASSTSHRSVAYGYTF. DNA for the CDR3: TGCGCCAGCAGCACCTCCCACAGGAGCGTTGCCTATGGCTACACCTTC.

The table lists this clone with a count of one. The chain joins TRBV6-1 to TRBJ2-7; D gene ambiguous. The CDR3 covers 14 residues. The V end was cut by 2 bases, the J end by 0 bases, with 8 bases between. Germline loops: CDR1 MNHNS, CDR2 SASEGT. CDR3 bases: TGTGCCAGCAGTGAAATGGGCACCTCCTACGAGCAGTACTTC. Translating it yields CASSEMGTSYEQYF.

The rearrangement uses TRBV29-1 and TRBJ2-7; 7 bases agree with TRBD1. CDR3 length equals 15 residues. Per germline, CDR1 SQVTM and CDR2 ANQGSEA. V lost 4 bases to trimming and J lost 3 bases; unmatched junction nucleotides: 12. The CDR3 loop is CSVVLNVNRGYEQYF. The CDR3 coding sequence is TGCAGCGTTGTCTTAAATGTGAACAGGGGCTACGAGCAGTACTTC.

The CDR3 coding sequence is TGTGCCAGCACCCGACAGCACAACACTGAAGCTTTCTTT. This sequence encodes CASTRQHNTEAFF. The chain links TRBV6-5 to TRBJ1-1; tentative D call: TRBD1 (5 bases). This CDR3 has 13 amino acids. Germline CDR1 and CDR2: MNHEY and SVGAGI. Trimming removed 7 bases from V and 2 bases from J, with 11 bases in between.

This clone was seen once. The J gene is TRBJ1-5, the V gene TRBV19, with 12 bases lining up with TRBD1. Trimming removed 3 bases from V and 4 bases from J; junction bases left unmatched: 7. This CDR3 contains 17 residues. Germline V gene sequence: CDR1 LNHDA, CDR2 SQIVND (reference sequence). CDR3 nucleotides: TGTGCCAGTAGTATGAACCGGGACAGGGGGCTAAATCAGCCCCAGCATTTT. This codes for CASSMNRDRGLNQPQHF.

This chain links TRBV7-3 with TRBJ1-3; D gene ambiguous. V lost 5 bases, J lost 4 bases, and 6 bases lay in between. Germline V lookup: CDR1 SGHTA, CDR2 FQGTGA. This CDR3 contains 12 residues. The CDR3: CASSPGGNTIYF. CDR3 coding DNA: TGTGCCAGCAGCCCGGGAGGAAACACCATATATTTT. The variable domain in full, with the rest retrieved from reference TRBV7-3 and TRBJ1-3, is GAGVSQTPSNKVTEKGKYVELRCDPISGHTALYWYRQSLGQGPEFLIYFQGTGAADDSGLPNDRFFAVRPEGSVSTLKIQRTERGDSAVYLCASSPGGNTIYFGEGSWLTVV.

In this sample, this clone turned up once. The V and J genes are TRBV25-1 and TRBJ2-3; D is unclear. CDR1 and CDR2 from the germline V gene are MGHDK and SYGVNS. V was shortened by 6 bases and J by 3 bases, with 13 bases between the two germline ends. CDR3 size: 14 residues. For the CDR3, the DNA is TGTGCCAGCAGGGCCTACAGAGAGACAGATACGCAGTATTTT. Its translation: CASRAYRETDTQYF.

This clone turned up a few times. This sequence joins TRBV27 and TRBJ2-2; 7 positions match TRBD2. The ends lost 4 bases at V and 3 bases at J; junction bases unmatched: 14. This CDR3 region has 18 residues. Germline CDR1 MNHEY, CDR2 SMNVEV (reference sequence). CDR3 nucleotide sequence: TGTGCCAGCAGTTCTCTGGGGGTTGCGGGGGTGGACACCGGGGAGCTGTTTTTT. Protein product: CASSSLGVAGVDTGELFF.

The chain carries TRBV11-3 and TRBJ2-1; D may be TRBD1 (5 bases). This CDR3 region has 12 residues. V lost 5 bases, J lost 11 bases, and 13 bases lay in between. Germline V gene sequence: CDR1 SGHNT, CDR2 YENEEA. The CDR3 region is CASSRDRLQQFF. In nucleotides, the CDR3 is TGTGCCAGCAGCCGAGACAGACTTCAGCAGTTCTTC.

The chain uses TRBV5-6 and TRBJ2-1; D gene uncertain. The CDR3 covers 12 residues. Deletions cut 0 bases from V and 6 bases from J, with 4 bases between. Germline values: CDR1 SGHDT, CDR2 YYEEEE. The CDR3 nucleotides read TGTGCCAGCAGCTTGGCTCTCAATGAGCAGTTCTTC. Protein: CASSLALNEQFF.

This sequence joins TRBV4-2 and TRBJ2-5, with 8 bases fitting TRBD2. V was pared by 0 bases and J by 5 bases, with 8 bases of the junction left unmatched. The CDR3 is made up of 16 amino acids. The germline V gene encodes CDR1 LGHNA and CDR2 YNFKEQ. CDR3: CASSQEGSREGETQYF. The CDR3 DNA sequence: TGTGCCAGCAGCCAAGAAGGTTCACGGGAGGGGGAGACCCAGTACTTC.

The chain carries TRBV27 and TRBJ2-1; D may be TRBD1 (6 bases). Per germline, CDR1 MNHEY and CDR2 SMNVEV (reference sequence). Between the trimmed V and J ends, which lost 1 base and 3 bases, there was a span of 13 bases. The CDR3 is 16 amino acids. The CDR3 nucleotides are TGTGCCAGCAGTTTATGGGGGCGGTCCTACTACAATGAGCAGTTCTTC. This sequence encodes CASSLWGRSYYNEQFF.

The chain joins TRBV6-5 to TRBJ1-5; unclear D gene. CDR3 length equals 15 residues. The V gene lost 3 bases and the J gene lost 4 bases, with 13 bases spanning the gap. Germline lookup yields CDR1 MNHEY and CDR2 SVGAGI. In nucleotides, the CDR3 is TGTGCCAGCAGTTATCGGTTGGCGACAAATCAGCCCCAGCATTTT. Its translation is CASSYRLATNQPQHF.

The rearrangement uses TRBV9 and TRBJ1-5; 7 nucleotides match TRBD1. The V gene end was trimmed by 2 bases and the J gene end by 5 bases; junction bases not matched to a gene: 7. The CDR3 covers 15 residues. Germline lookup yields CDR1 SGDLS and CDR2 YYNGEE. CDR3 nucleotide sequence: TGTGCCAGCAGCGTCACCGACAGGGAGGATCAGCCCCAGCATTTT. Translated, it gives CASSVTDREDQPQHF.

The chain uses TRBV7-2 and TRBJ1-2, with a weak D call TRBD1 (6 bases). Germline CDR1 reads SGHTA; CDR2 reads FQGNSA. With 4 bases removed from V and 8 bases from J, the gap between germline ends came to 14 bases. The CDR3 covers 13 residues. This CDR3 reads CASSSPGTNGYTF. CDR3 sequence (DNA): TGTGCCAGCAGCTCCCCTGGGACAAACGGCTACACCTTC.

This chain connects TRBV7-2 to TRBJ2-3, with D maybe TRBD2 (6 bases). Per germline, CDR1 SGHTA and CDR2 FQGNSA. The V end was cut by 2 bases, the J end by 3 bases, with 12 bases between. The CDR3 spans 15 residues. In DNA form, the CDR3 reads TGTGCCAGCAGCTTAATGGGGGGTCGGACAGATACGCAGTATTTT. Protein product: CASSLMGGRTDTQYF.

The rearrangement links TRBV11-2 to TRBJ1-1; D may be TRBD1 (5 bases). The CDR3 is 16 residues long. V was pared by 4 bases and J by 0 bases, with 15 bases between. Germline lookup yields CDR1 SGHAT and CDR2 FQNNGV. The CDR3 DNA sequence: TGTGCCAGCAGCTCTCATAGGGCAGGGATGAACACTGAAGCTTTCTTT. This translates into CASSSHRAGMNTEAFF.

The V and J genes are TRBV2 and TRBJ1-6; perhaps TRBD1 as D (5 bases). V was shortened by 7 bases and J by 10 bases, with 14 bases between the two germline ends. The CDR3 extends over 13 amino acids. Germline V gene lookup returns CDR1 SNHLY and CDR2 FYNNEI. The CDR3 DNA follows: TGTGCCAGCAATTGGGGGGTGGACTCACCCCTCCACTTT. It yields the protein CASNWGVDSPLHF.

The rearrangement links TRBV19 to TRBJ1-2; a possible D gene is TRBD1 (5 bases). V was clipped by 3 bases and J by 8 bases, with 13 bases between them. Germline CDR1 is LNHDA and CDR2 is SQIVND (reference sequence). This CDR3 comprises 13 residues. The CDR3 DNA reads as TGTGCCAGTAGTATCGGTCAGGGCAAAGGCTACACCTTC. It is translated as CASSIGQGKGYTF.

The chain links TRBV18 to TRBJ1-3; D not certain. Trimming cost V 3 bases and J 4 bases, with 7 bases left between them. The CDR3 length is 13 residues. Looked up from germline, CDR1 is KGHSH and CDR2 is LQKENI. DNA of the CDR3: TGTGCCAGCTCACCGAGACACGGAAACACCATATATTTT. This codes for CASSPRHGNTIYF.

The chain uses TRBV7-9 and TRBJ1-2; possible D gene TRBD1, 6 bases. Trimming removed 1 base at V and 2 bases at J, with 17 bases between. The CDR3 runs to 17 residues. Germline values: CDR1 SEHNR, CDR2 FQNEAQ (reference sequence). The CDR3 sequence is CASSLERVAGDNYGYTF. In DNA, the CDR3 is TGTGCCAGCAGCTTAGAAAGGGTCGCAGGGGACAACTATGGCTACACCTTC. The whole variable domain, filled in from reference TRBV7-9 and TRBJ1-2, reads DTGVSQNPRHKITKRGQNVTFRCDPISEHNRLYWYRQTLGQGPEFLTYFQNEAQLEKSRLLSDRFSAERPKGSFSTLEIQRTEQGDSAMYLCASSLERVAGDNYGYTFGSGTRLTVV.

This clone was observed a handful of times. The rearrangement links TRBV11-2 to TRBJ2-3; 8 bases align to TRBD2. The trim removed 3 bases at V and 0 bases at J, leaving 5 bases unmatched. Germline loops: CDR1 SGHAT, CDR2 FQNNGV. CDR3 length: 16 amino acids. The CDR3 nucleotides are TGTGCCAGCAGCTTTATAGCGGGAACTAGCACAGATACGCAGTATTTT. Protein product: CASSFIAGTSTDTQYF.